The 27 T cell receptor beta chains reported below all come from one sample, sequenced in a study of regulatory T cells in long-lasting Graves disease. Time point given: newly diagnosed GD, antithyroid drugs for less than 3 months. Isolated PBMC RNA provided the starting material for the TCR library. Both iRepertoire HTBI primers and Arm-PCR of CDR3 regions were used to build the TCR beta libraries. Each CDR3 protein is one row after TCRdb ran MiXCR on the multiplex PCR reads. This sample has 400,000 to 550,000 distinct CDR3 sequences; about 15% occur once, and the top ten carry approximately 16%. The same data also went into a second study, on T cells in Graves' hyperthyroidism and ophthalmopathy.

Sequences were derived from peripheral blood mononuclear cells (PBMCs), sampled at new diagnosis, from a patient treated with antithyroid drugs. These receptors were taken from a woman in her twenties or thirties with Graves disease.

The chain links TRBV18 to TRBJ2-3, with D perhaps given as TRBD1 or TRBD2 (5 bases each). This CDR3 is built from 16 residues. Germline V CDR1 and CDR2: KGHSH, LQKENI. The V and J ends lost 6 bases and 4 bases respectively, with 20 bases between them. CDR3 protein: CASSSSSGAGPDTQYF. The CDR3 DNA reads TGTGCCAGCTCTTCCAGCTCCGGGGCGGGCCCAGATACGCAGTATTTT.

This clonotype was seen a few times. This chain links TRBV19 with TRBJ2-1, with D perhaps assigned TRBD1 or TRBD2 (6 bases each). CDR3 length: 14 amino acids. Germline CDR1 LNHDA, CDR2 SQIVND (reference sequence). V lost 1 base to trimming and J lost 7 bases, with 11 bases between them. The DNA for the CDR3 is TGTGCCAGTAGTATAGCGGGGGCCACAAATGAGCAGTTCTTC. This sequence encodes CASSIAGATNEQFF. Combining the CDR3 with reference TRBV19 and TRBJ2-1 gives the whole variable domain DGGITQSPKYLFRKEGQNVTLSCEQNLNHDAMYWYRQDPGQGLRLIYYSQIVNDFQKGDIAEGYSVSREKKESFPLTVTSAQKNPTAFYLCASSIAGATNEQFFGPGTRLTVL.

This clonotype occurred many times. The rearrangement uses TRBV28 and TRBJ2-3; D unclear. The CDR3 consists of 15 residues. CDR1 and CDR2 (germline): MDHEN, SYDVKM. V was trimmed by 2 bases and J by 2 bases, leaving 11 bases between them. CDR3 nucleotides: TGTGCCAGCAGTTTACATGGGCAGGCCACAGATACGCAGTATTTT. Protein: CASSLHGQATDTQYF. The full variable domain, in which reference TRBV28 and TRBJ2-3 provide the parts outside the CDR3, is DVKVTQSSRYLVKRTGEKVFLECVQDMDHENMFWYRQDPGLGLRLIYFSYDVKMKEKGDIPEGYSVSREKKERFSLILESASTNQTSMYLCASSLHGQATDTQYFGPGTRLTVL.

V and J are TRBV12-3 or TRBV12-4 and TRBJ2-2, with D perhaps TRBD2 (6 bases). This CDR3 is built from 17 residues. Trimming shortened V by 6 bases and J by 6 bases, and 23 bases separated the two germline ends. The CDR3 reads CASSPRSGPAGPGELFF. In nucleotides, the CDR3 is TGTGCCAGCAGCCCGCGGAGCGGCCCAGCGGGCCCCGGGGAGCTGTTTTTT.

There are a few counts of this clonotype. The chain is built from TRBV29-1 and TRBJ2-3; 9 bases match TRBD2. J gave up 4 bases and V 7 bases, and 9 bases lay outside the gene matches. Germline V CDR1 and CDR2: SQVTM, ANQGSEA. The CDR3 consists of 14 residues. The CDR3 is CSAEGIAGADTQYF. Written as DNA, the CDR3 is TGCAGCGCCGAGGGCATAGCGGGAGCAGATACGCAGTATTTT.

This clonotype was counted between two and nine times. The chain couples TRBV12-3 or TRBV12-4 to TRBJ1-3; no clear D gene. The length of the CDR3 is 12 residues. V shed 10 bases and J shed 4 bases, with 11 bases lying between them. CDR3 sequence reads: CATLLYGNTIYF. For the CDR3, the DNA is TGTGCCACCCTCCTCTACGGAAACACCATATATTTT.

The chain combines TRBV6-2 or TRBV6-3 with TRBJ2-6, with 7 bases that match TRBD1. Trimming cost V 7 bases and J 2 bases; bases outside gene matches: 11. This CDR3 has 17 amino acids. Germline CDR1 MNHEY, CDR2 SVGEGT. The CDR3 loop is CASKKPGTEAGANVLTF. As DNA, the CDR3 is TGTGCCAGCAAAAAACCCGGGACAGAGGCTGGGGCCAACGTCCTGACTTTC.

This clonotype was observed at least ten times. The chain links TRBV20-1 to TRBJ1-1; 9 bases are shared with TRBD1. The CDR3 covers 12 residues. Trimming at V came to 7 bases and at J to 6 bases, leaving 6 bases not matched to a gene. Germline values: CDR1 DFQATT, CDR2 SNEGSKA (reference sequence). The DNA for the CDR3 is TGCAGTGTTCCGGACAGGGGACCTGAAGCTTTCTTT. Amino acid sequence: CSVPDRGPEAFF.

The chain recombines TRBV4-1 with TRBJ2-5; a weak D match, TRBD2 (6 bases). CDR3 length: 15 residues. V was clipped by 5 bases and J by 5 bases, with 18 bases between them. The germline V gene has CDR1 MGHRA and CDR2 YSYEKL. DNA for the CDR3: TGCGCCAGCAGCGGTGGTATAGGGACTCGGGAGACCCAGTACTTC. It translates to CASSGGIGTRETQYF.

This clonotype was seen repeatedly, ten times or more. The chain combines TRBV12-3 or TRBV12-4 with TRBJ2-7; D ambiguous. The CDR3 has 11 amino acids. V was trimmed by 3 bases and J by 7 bases, leaving 7 bases between them. In DNA, the CDR3 is TGTGCCAGCAGTTTCAGGCAAGAGCAGTACTTC. Protein: CASSFRQEQYF.

This clonotype occurred many times. The chain couples TRBV2 to TRBJ2-2; the D is unclear. The V gene's germline CDR1 is SNHLY and CDR2 FYNNEI. V was cut by 3 bases and J by 5 bases, with 10 bases left in between. This CDR3 is built from 14 residues. CDR3 sequence reads: CASSDQVRTGELFF. The CDR3 bases are TGTGCCAGCAGTGATCAAGTTCGAACCGGGGAGCTGTTTTTT.

This clonotype was detected ten times or more. The gene calls are TRBV11-2 and TRBJ2-7; D gene ambiguous. Germline loops: CDR1 SGHAT, CDR2 FQNNGV. V lost 5 bases to trimming and J lost 1 base, with 21 bases between them. This CDR3 is 17 amino acids long. DNA of the CDR3: TGTGCCAGCAGCCTCCAGGCCCAGGTGCTCGGGTCCTACGAGCAGTACTTC. This translates into CASSLQAQVLGSYEQYF.

This clonotype came up many times. The chain employs TRBV2 and TRBJ2-1; 12 bases agree with TRBD2. The CDR3 loop spans 17 amino acids. Trimming cost V 4 bases and J 7 bases; bases outside gene matches: 11. The germline CDR1 and CDR2 sequences are SNHLY and FYNNEI. In nucleotides, the CDR3 is TGTGCCAGCAGTGGACTAGCGGGAGCCACTCGGGGGAATGAGCAGTTCTTC. It is translated as CASSGLAGATRGNEQFF.

This clonotype showed up just a few times. The V call is TRBV5-1, the J call TRBJ1-3; D is undetermined. The CDR3 runs to 15 residues. Trimming took off 0 bases at V and 1 base at J, with 8 bases between the two ends. CDR1 is SGHRS and CDR2 is YFSETQ in the germline V gene. The CDR3 DNA is TGCGCCAGCAGCTTGGGGGTTGTTTCTGGAAACACCATATATTTT. This sequence encodes CASSLGVVSGNTIYF.

This clonotype was counted ten times or more. This sequence joins TRBV2 and TRBJ2-2; the D is unclear. The CDR3 covers 12 residues. Trimming removed 7 bases at V and 3 bases at J, with 6 bases between. Per germline, CDR1 SNHLY and CDR2 FYNNEI. CDR3 residues: CASTWDTGELFF. CDR3 coding DNA: TGTGCCAGCACATGGGACACCGGGGAGCTGTTTTTT.

The J gene is TRBJ1-4, the V gene TRBV19, with TRBD1 as a possible D gene (6 bases). The germline V and J ends were trimmed by 5 bases and 3 bases, with 16 bases remaining between them. CDR3 length equals 16 residues. The V gene's germline CDR1 is LNHDA and CDR2 SQIVND (reference sequence). This CDR3 is CASSLSRQVPNEKLFF. In nucleotides, the CDR3 is TGTGCCAGTAGTCTCTCCAGACAGGTGCCTAATGAAAAACTGTTTTTT.

This clonotype has more than one count but fewer than ten. This chain links TRBV4-1 with TRBJ2-1; TRBD1 or TRBD2 may be the D gene (5 bases each). CDR1 is MGHRA and CDR2 is YSYEKL in the germline V gene. The CDR3 is 14 residues long. V dropped 3 bases and J dropped 7 bases, with 13 bases sitting between them. The CDR3 region is CASSQATRGNEQFF. CDR3 nucleotides: TGCGCCAGCAGCCAGGCAACTAGGGGAAATGAGCAGTTCTTC.

Only a few counts were recorded for this clonotype. The V call is TRBV4-2, the J call TRBJ2-1, with no clear D. Gene TRBJ2-5 matches the end of the DNA better, so the J call may be wrong. Per germline, CDR1 LGHNA and CDR2 YNFKEQ. The CDR3 has 12 amino acids. This CDR3 is CASSGTEETQYF. In DNA, the CDR3 is TGTGCCAGCAGCGGAACCGAAGAGACCCAGTACTTC.

The gene calls are TRBV4-1 and TRBJ1-5, with D possibly matching TRBD1 (5 bases). Germline CDR1 is MGHRA and CDR2 is YSYEKL. The length of the CDR3 is 21 residues. The ends were cut back, 1 base at V and 0 bases at J, with 25 bases in the middle. CDR3 DNA sequence: TGCGCCAGCAGCCAAGTCGACAGCCAGACAACGGGGTTCTATAGCAATCAGCCCCAGCATTTT. Residues: CASSQVDSQTTGFYSNQPQHF.

This clonotype was counted between two and nine times. This chain connects TRBV27 to TRBJ2-3, with 9 bases fitting TRBD2. Trimming cost V 9 bases and J 4 bases; bases outside gene matches: 14. Germline CDR1 and CDR2: MNHEY and SMNVEV (reference sequence). The CDR3 consists of 16 residues. CDR3 in amino acids: CASSSRLAEGADTQYF. CDR3 DNA sequence: TGTGCCAGTTCCTCCCGACTAGCGGAGGGGGCAGATACGCAGTATTTT.

This clonotype was observed a handful of times. The chain combines TRBV9 with TRBJ2-1; D possibly corresponds to TRBD2 (5 bases). CDR3 length equals 12 residues. Deletions cut 0 bases from V and 9 bases from J, with 7 bases between. CDR1 SGDLS and CDR2 YYNGEE come from the germline V gene. This chain's CDR3 is CASSVVRGEQFF. The CDR3 bases are TGTGCCAGCAGCGTAGTCCGGGGTGAGCAGTTCTTC.

This clonotype was counted at least ten times. The V gene is TRBV10-3, the J gene TRBJ1-1, with D maybe TRBD1 (6 bases). The CDR3 is 14 residues long. V lost 5 bases and J 3 bases, leaving 13 bases between the germline ends. Per the germline V gene, CDR1 is ENHRY and CDR2 is SYGVKD. CDR3 bases: TGTGCCATCAGTCAAGTGGGGGCCGACACTGAAGCTTTCTTT. It specifies CAISQVGADTEAFF.

This chain connects TRBV4-1 to TRBJ2-5, with D perhaps matching TRBD2 (5 bases). The CDR3 totals 14 residues. Deletions cut 3 bases from V and 2 bases from J, with 10 bases between. Germline V CDR1 and CDR2: MGHRA, YSYEKL. The CDR3 nucleotides read TGCGCCAGCAGCCACGGAGGCTTACAAGAGACCCAGTACTTC. As protein: CASSHGGLQETQYF.

Only a few counts were recorded for this clonotype. This rearrangement joins TRBV4-1 to TRBJ1-3; D is unclear. The CDR3 length is 16 residues. Between the trimmed V and J ends, which lost 2 bases and 0 bases, there was a span of 11 bases. Looked up from germline, CDR1 is MGHRA and CDR2 is YSYEKL. In DNA form, the CDR3 reads TGCGCCAGCAGCCAACCTGTGGGAAACTCTGGAAACACCATATATTTT. This translates into CASSQPVGNSGNTIYF.

The chain carries TRBV10-3 and TRBJ2-5; D gene uncertain. Germline CDR1 reads ENHRY; CDR2 reads SYGVKD. This CDR3 spans 13 amino acids. V lost 0 bases, J lost 1 base, and 3 bases lay in between. In nucleotides, the CDR3 is TGTGCCATCAGTGAGTCGAGCCAAGAGACCCAGTACTTC. Translation gives CAISESSQETQYF.

The CDR3 region is CASSLPWTGNTGELFF. The CDR3 bases are TGTGCCAGCAGCTTGCCCTGGACAGGGAACACCGGGGAGCTGTTTTTT. V is TRBV5-6 and J is TRBJ2-2; 7 nucleotides line up with TRBD1. The germline gives CDR1 SGHDT, CDR2 YYEEEE. CDR3 length: 16 residues. V lost 1 base, J lost 1 base, and 4 bases stayed unmatched. The full variable domain, its missing parts supplied by reference TRBV5-6 and TRBJ2-2, is DAGVTQSPTHLIKTRGQQVTLRCSPKSGHDTVSWYQQALGQGPQFIFQYYEEEERQRGNFPDRFSGHQFPNYSSELNVNALLLGDSALYLCASSLPWTGNTGELFFGEGSRLTVL.

This clonotype was detected many times. V and J are TRBV3-1 and TRBJ2-3; D may be TRBD2 (5 bases). The CDR3 loop spans 16 amino acids. V was trimmed by 2 bases and J by 8 bases, leaving 20 bases between them. Germline V lookup: CDR1 LGHDT, CDR2 YNNKEL (reference sequence). This CDR3 reads CASSQSSRVALATQYF. CDR3 in DNA: TGTGCCAGCAGCCAAAGTAGTAGGGTAGCGTTGGCTACGCAGTATTTT.